This T cell receptor beta chain was sequenced in a study of CD8 T cells in Susac syndrome. TEMRA cells were enriched by FACS, and CD4+ and CD8+ T cells were negatively isolated. The CDR3 extends over 13 amino acids. Germline V gene sequence: CDR1 SQVTM, CDR2 ANQGSEA. Trimming pared 1 base from V and 3 bases from J, leaving 10 bases between. Random-hexamer reverse transcription was applied to roughly 0.5 to 1 ug RNA. TCRdb reprocessed the immunoSEQ multiplex PCR reads via MiXCR and lists one record per CDR3 protein. This table holds approximately 200,000 distinct CDR3 sequences, 90% to 97% found once. The receptor's source is a human donor with multiple sclerosis. The chain uses TRBV29-1 and TRBJ2-7; possible D gene TRBD2, 6 bases. The sample consisted of CD4+ T cells from PBMCs. Written as DNA, the CDR3 is TGCAGCGTTGAAGCGCGGGGAAGCTACGAGCAGTACTTC. Translating gives CSVEARGSYEQYF.